These T cell receptor beta chains were read from a single sample in a study of CD8 T cells in Susac syndrome. One entry per CDR3 protein results from TCRdb running MiXCR on the immunoSEQ multiplex PCR reads. This repertoire shows 170,000 or so distinct CDR3 sequences, approximately 93% found once; its top ten account for roughly 0.098%. Material for sequencing was CD4+ T cells from PBMCs. The receptors shown here come from a human donor with multiple sclerosis. Each CDR3 is given with its conserved first and last residue.

j_gene,v_gene,CDR3aa
TRBJ1-5,TRBV9,CASSVESGVIRFSNQPQHF
TRBJ2-3,TRBV29-1,CSVEGTDTQYF
TRBJ1-2,TRBV12-3/TRBV12-4,CASSLATGGYGYTF
TRBJ2-7,TRBV28,CASSSPYEQYF
TRBJ2-2,TRBV18,CASSPGGTGELFF
TRBJ2-5,TRBV5-6,CASTPSGQETQYF
TRBJ2-1,TRBV3-1,CASSQVAGTSGGNEQFF
TRBJ2-2,TRBV20-1,CSARSLTGDTGELFF
TRBJ1-5,TRBV19,CASSRGKPQHF
TRBJ2-3,TRBV12-3/TRBV12-4,CASSPRTSPSTDTQYF
TRBJ2-7,TRBV5-1,CASSSRGLSSYDEQYF
TRBJ1-1,TRBV29-1,CSVEDTARGTEAFF
TRBJ1-5,TRBV9,CASSVDGGRNQPQHF
TRBJ2-3,TRBV5-1,CASSRDRGDTDTQYF
TRBJ1-2,TRBV7-9,CASSPSRRGANYGYTF
TRBJ2-5,TRBV11-2,CASSRTGLEETQYF
TRBJ2-5,TRBV2,CASSGPGRGETQYF
TRBJ2-5,TRBV12-3/TRBV12-4,CASSPFPGPLTQETQYF
TRBJ2-2,TRBV27,CASSLGLAGLTGELFF
TRBJ2-1,TRBV5-1,CASSSGQVHNEQFF
TRBJ2-3,TRBV5-8,CASSLYGGATDTQYF
TRBJ1-1,TRBV21-1,CASSLIGRKNTEAFF
TRBJ1-3,TRBV11-2,CASSFLLTGNTIYF
TRBJ2-3,TRBV20-1,CSARDFSGGAGTDTQYF
TRBJ1-1,TRBV2,CASSEGGGYTEAFF
TRBJ2-7,TRBV29-1,CSARTGTPLGYEQYF
TRBJ2-7,TRBV19,CASSGVSGFYEQYF
TRBJ2-7,TRBV28,CASSLWDRPYEQYF
TRBJ2-1,TRBV7-2,CASLGGRAYNEQFF
TRBJ1-1,TRBV19,CASSIDRGGTEAFF
TRBJ2-7,TRBV19,CASSEGSGRARSYEQYF
TRBJ2-5,TRBV5-6,CASRIVAGNQETQYF
TRBJ2-1,TRBV12-5,CASGLGGLDEQFF
TRBJ2-1,TRBV27,CASSLTYSSYNEQFF
TRBJ1-2,TRBV7-6,CASSLVGASGYTF
TRBJ2-2,TRBV28,CASSLVRKIAGGPGELFF
TRBJ2-7,TRBV19,CASSRLAGAPYEQYF
TRBJ2-6,TRBV7-9,CASSLLGANVLTF
TRBJ2-5,TRBV15,CATSRDFETQYF
TRBJ1-3,TRBV29-1,CSVDQGQGENTIYF
TRBJ2-5,TRBV7-2,CASSFGGQTKAQYF
TRBJ2-7,TRBV11-2,CASSLGASRGLEQYF
TRBJ1-2,TRBV27,CASRRTGGYGYTF
TRBJ2-7,TRBV5-4,CASSQTGTGMVEQYF
TRBJ2-2,TRBV4-3,CASSQDNRGTGELFF
TRBJ2-7,TRBV2,CASKREPGSYEQYF
TRBJ1-6,TRBV4-2,CASSRSNSPLHF
TRBJ1-1,TRBV7-3,CASSSGQPPAFF
TRBJ2-7,TRBV7-2,CASSLQRGSYEQYF
TRBJ1-3,TRBV28,CASSSPLFHSGNTIYF
TRBJ2-5,TRBV15,CATSRTAQETQYF
TRBJ2-7,TRBV6-1,CASSESSSGYEQYF
TRBJ1-2,TRBV7-3,CASSLRTDPYNYGYTF
TRBJ2-7,TRBV6-6,CASRGGRAREQYF